These 30 T cell receptor beta chains were all obtained from the same sample, sequenced in a study of response to subunit inactivated influenza vaccine (dated by TCRdb to about 2018). Receptors were amplified or captured by RT-PCR. The data were produced on an Illumina HiSeq 2500. TCRdb passed the public sequencing reads through fastp at Q25 and MiXCR, retaining productive beta sequences. Each CDR3 protein appears once, grouped with its most common genes and DNA. This sample comprises roughly 570,000 distinct CDR3 sequences, about 14% of them detected only once. The biggest ten clones account for 11% of the sample. The starting material was PBMCs from blood, obtained 11 to 12 days after vaccination. The receptors here all came from a man aged 45-60 years who received an inactivated influenza vaccine. Donor details come from another sample of the same person, matched by shared clones.

This clonotype was detected a few times. This chain joins TRBV12-3 or TRBV12-4 and TRBJ1-2; TRBD1 agrees at 8 bases. V lost 4 bases to trimming and J lost 2 bases; unmatched junction nucleotides: 6. The CDR3 runs to 15 residues. The CDR3 DNA follows: TGTGCCAGCAGTTCCCGCAGGGGGCCGAACTATGGCTACACCTTC. Amino acids: CASSSRRGPNYGYTF.

The J gene is TRBJ1-4, the V gene TRBV7-9; the match to TRBD1 covers 7 bases. Trimming at V came to 3 bases and at J to 4 bases, leaving 5 bases not matched to a gene. Germline CDR1 is SEHNR and CDR2 is FQNEAQ (reference sequence). This CDR3 region has 15 residues. CDR3 nucleotide sequence: TGTGCCAGCAGCTTCCAGGGACAGCGTAATGAAAAACTGTTTTTT. It translates to CASSFQGQRNEKLFF.

The chain links TRBV28 to TRBJ2-7; 8 nucleotides align to TRBD2. The germline gives CDR1 MDHEN, CDR2 SYDVKM. This CDR3 is 17 amino acids long. The V segment lost 4 bases and the J segment 5 bases; nucleotides outside the gene matches: 16. The CDR3 sequence: CASSSPLAGGRTHEQYF. CDR3 nucleotides: TGTGCCAGCAGTTCCCCCCTGGCGGGGGGCAGAACCCACGAGCAGTACTTC.

There are a few counts of this clonotype. The chain's CDR3 is CATTAGGNTEAFF. The CDR3 DNA reads TGTGCCACCACCGCGGGGGGTAACACTGAAGCTTTCTTT. V and J are TRBV6-1 and TRBJ1-1; TRBD1 might be the D (5 bases). Per the germline V gene, CDR1 is MNHNS and CDR2 is SASEGT. Trimming shortened V by 10 bases and J by 2 bases, and 14 bases separated the two germline ends. This CDR3 spans 13 amino acids.

Many counts were recorded for this clonotype. The genes are TRBV12-3 or TRBV12-4 and TRBJ1-1; TRBD1 agrees at 10 bases. V trimming: 3 bases; J trimming: 7 bases; junction bases outside the gene matches: 5. The CDR3 extends over 14 amino acids. CDR3 coding DNA: TGTGCCAGCAGTTTCAACGGACAGGGGGTTGAAGCTTTCTTT. Amino acid sequence: CASSFNGQGVEAFF.

This chain connects TRBV5-1 to TRBJ2-6; unclear D gene. CDR3 length: 14 amino acids. V lost 4 bases and J lost 0, with 5 bases in between. Germline V gives CDR1 SGHRS, CDR2 YFSETQ. The DNA for the CDR3 is TGCGCCAGCAGCGGGGTCTCTGGGGCCAACGTCCTGACTTTC. Translation: CASSGVSGANVLTF.

The CDR3 reads CASSLATFTGELFF. CDR3 sequence (DNA): TGTGCCAGCAGCTTAGCCACTTTCACCGGGGAGCTGTTTTTT. V usage is TRBV11-2 and J usage is TRBJ2-2; D ambiguous. V shed 1 base and J shed 4 bases, with 7 bases lying between them. This CDR3 spans 14 amino acids. Germline CDR1 SGHAT, CDR2 FQNNGV.

The chain links TRBV2 to TRBJ1-2; 8 bases are a match to TRBD1. The CDR3 is 14 residues long. Per germline, CDR1 SNHLY and CDR2 FYNNEI. Losses at the gene ends were 4 bases for V and 4 bases for J; bases not matched to a gene: 5. The CDR3 loop is CASSVRGQIYGYTF. The DNA for the CDR3 is TGTGCCAGCAGTGTCAGGGGGCAGATCTATGGCTACACCTTC.

The CDR3 spells CASASGTGELFF. The DNA for the CDR3 is TGTGCCAGCGCATCGGGGACCGGGGAGCTGTTTTTT. The chain has TRBV28 and TRBJ2-2; TRBD2 is a possible D gene (5 bases). V lost 8 bases, J lost 5 bases, and 9 bases lay in between. The germline CDR1 and CDR2 sequences are MDHEN and SYDVKM. The CDR3 runs to 12 residues.

This clonotype was detected a few times. V gene TRBV18 combines with J gene TRBJ2-1, with D maybe TRBD1 (5 bases). The CDR3 contains 14 residues. Germline V gene sequence: CDR1 KGHSH, CDR2 LQKENI. Between the trimmed V and J ends, which lost 2 bases and 8 bases, there was a span of 13 bases. CDR3 protein: CASSPEAGWHEQFF. CDR3 DNA sequence: TGTGCCAGCTCACCAGAGGCAGGGTGGCATGAGCAGTTCTTC.

The rearrangement uses TRBV25-1 and TRBJ2-7, with TRBD2 matching over 7 bases. V shed 6 bases and J 5 bases; nucleotides not matched to a gene: 1. There are 11 residues in the CDR3. Germline V gives CDR1 MGHDK, CDR2 SYGVNS. The CDR3 bases are TGTGCCAGCAGGGGGGGGGACGAGCAGTACTTC. Encoded protein: CASRGGDEQYF.

The chain combines TRBV29-1 with TRBJ2-3, with TRBD2 identical over 9 bases. Germline trimming cut 2 bases from V and 0 bases from J; bases unmatched to any gene: 3. The length of the CDR3 is 15 residues. Germline-derived CDR1 and CDR2 are SQVTM and ANQGSEA. The CDR3 coding sequence is TGCAGCGTTGAACGGACTAGCGCAAGCACAGATACGCAGTATTTT. Translated: CSVERTSASTDTQYF.

The table lists this clonotype with a few counts. The chain employs TRBV29-1 and TRBJ1-2; D is unresolved. Trimming cost V 7 bases and J 3 bases, with 21 bases left between them. The CDR3 has 15 amino acids. Germline CDR1 SQVTM, CDR2 ANQGSEA. The CDR3 spells CSASSSGEEHYGYTF. In DNA, the CDR3 is TGCAGCGCCAGTAGTTCGGGAGAAGAGCACTATGGCTACACCTTC.

This clonotype was seen a handful of times. V and J are TRBV11-2 and TRBJ2-1; D is undetermined. The V gene lost 2 bases and the J gene lost 0 bases, with 14 bases spanning the gap. Germline CDR1 SGHAT, CDR2 FQNNGV. The CDR3 runs 17 residues. DNA for the CDR3: TGTGCCAGCAGCTTAAGATCGGCTATAAGCTCCTACAATGAGCAGTTCTTC. This sequence encodes CASSLRSAISSYNEQFF.

This clonotype showed up just a few times. The rearrangement uses TRBV3-1 and TRBJ1-1; 7 bases match TRBD1. CDR3 length: 16 residues. J lost 0 bases, V lost 1 base, and 5 bases had no gene match. Germline V gene lookup returns CDR1 LGHDT and CDR2 YNNKEL (reference sequence). For the CDR3, the DNA is TGTGCCAGCAGCCAAGTGGGGGACAGAATGAACACTGAAGCTTTCTTT. The encoded protein is CASSQVGDRMNTEAFF.

This chain joins TRBV5-6 and TRBJ2-7; D not resolved. There are 14 residues in the CDR3. CDR1 is SGHDT, CDR2 YYEEEE, per germline. V lost 6 bases and J lost 3, with 16 bases in between. The CDR3 protein is CASKPGISGYEQYF. The CDR3 DNA reads TGTGCCAGCAAACCGGGCATCTCAGGCTACGAGCAGTACTTC.

This clonotype was counted only a few times. This chain joins TRBV15 and TRBJ2-7; tentative D call: TRBD2 (6 bases). The ends were cut back, 6 bases at V and 1 base at J, with 16 bases in the middle. This CDR3 is built from 15 residues. In germline, CDR1 is LNHNV, CDR2 YYDKDF (reference sequence). The CDR3 region is CATSKTGTPSYEQYF. Written as DNA, the CDR3 is TGTGCCACCAGTAAGACCGGGACTCCTTCCTACGAGCAGTACTTC.

Of note for this clonotype: One end of the junction is discordant with germline, which a read error may explain. The chain employs TRBV6-5 and TRBJ2-5; D gene uncertain. The CDR3 is 16 amino acids. Germline V gene sequence: CDR1 MNHEY, CDR2 SVGAGI. The CDR3 DNA is TGTGCCAGCATGTTGACGGGTCCCCTAAAGGGCGAGACCCAGAACTTC. Translation: CASMLTGPLKGETQNF.

This clonotype was counted a few times. The chain joins TRBV18 to TRBJ2-1; maybe TRBD1 (6 bases). This CDR3 has 14 residues. Per germline, CDR1 KGHSH and CDR2 LQKENI. The ends were cut back, 3 bases at V and 2 bases at J, with 8 bases in the middle. The CDR3 here is CASSPGHPYNEQFF. The CDR3 DNA reads TGTGCCAGCTCACCGGGACACCCCTACAATGAGCAGTTCTTC.

This clonotype came up many times. Germline is not matched at one junction end, which may reflect a read error. The chain recombines TRBV12-3 or TRBV12-4 with TRBJ2-5; D might be TRBD2 (6 bases). The CDR3 sequence is 13 residues long. CDR3 in amino acids: CASSLAGGETQYF. For the CDR3, the DNA is TGCGCCAGCAGCTTGGCCGGGGGAGAGACCCAGTACTTC.

This clonotype was detected only a few times. This chain uses TRBV7-2 with TRBJ2-2; 9 positions agree with TRBD1. Germline lookup yields CDR1 SGHTA and CDR2 FQGNSA. V lost 6 bases to trimming and J lost 4 bases; unmatched junction nucleotides: 6. The CDR3 spans 15 residues. CDR3 coding DNA: TGTGCCAGCAGTCAAGGGACAGGGAGCACCGGGGAGCTGTTTTTT. Translating gives CASSQGTGSTGELFF.

The rearrangement joins TRBV10-2 to TRBJ2-7; possibly TRBD2 for D (6 bases). Trimming stripped 7 bases from V and 3 bases from J, with 16 bases between. The CDR3 has 14 amino acids. The germline V gene encodes CDR1 WSHSY and CDR2 SAAADI. The CDR3 bases are TGCGCCAGCAAGGCCAGTGGCGGGAACTACGAGCAGTACTTC. Its protein product is CASKASGGNYEQYF.

A few counts support this clonotype. The chain links TRBV6-1 to TRBJ1-2; D is unresolved. This CDR3 spans 13 amino acids. Germline V gene data show CDR1 as MNHNS and CDR2 as SASEGT. V lost 6 bases, J lost 3 bases, and 11 bases lay in between. In DNA form, the CDR3 reads TGTGCCAGCAGGGTAGCCTCTGACTATGGCTACACCTTC. It codes for CASRVASDYGYTF.

This clonotype was seen ten or more times. This chain links TRBV7-9 with TRBJ2-3; no clear D. V gave up 5 bases and J gave up 2 bases, with 11 bases separating them. CDR1 and CDR2 (germline): SEHNR, FQNEAQ (reference sequence). This CDR3 comprises 14 residues. CDR3 amino acids: CASSRKGITDTQYF. The DNA for the CDR3 is TGTGCCAGCAGCAGGAAGGGCATCACAGATACGCAGTATTTT.

This sequence joins TRBV7-2 and TRBJ1-3, with D hard to call. The CDR3 contains 16 residues. V was pared by 2 bases and J by 2 bases, with 13 bases between. Germline V gene sequence: CDR1 SGHTA, CDR2 FQGNSA. The CDR3 sequence: CASSLSPASTGNTIYF. Here the CDR3 DNA reads TGTGCCAGCAGCTTATCCCCGGCGAGCACTGGAAACACCATATATTTT. Full variable domain (remainder filled in from reference TRBV7-2 and TRBJ1-3): GAGVSQSPSNKVTEKGKDVELRCDPISGHTALYWYRQSLGQGLEFLIYFQGNSAPDKSGLPSDRFSAERTGGSVSTLTIQRTQQEDSAVYLCASSLSPASTGNTIYFGEGSWLTVV.

This clonotype was observed a few times. A read error may produce the germline difference seen at one junction end. V usage is TRBV29-1 and J usage is TRBJ2-1; the match to TRBD2 covers 7 bases. CDR1 and CDR2 from the germline V gene are SQVTM and ANQGSEA. The CDR3 runs 14 residues. CDR3 DNA: TGCAGCGTCGAAGATCCAGCGGGATCGGCGTTGGAGTTCTTC. It encodes CSVEDPAGSALEFF.

The chain couples TRBV7-2 to TRBJ2-1, with TRBD2 identical over 7 bases. CDR1 and CDR2 from the germline V gene are SGHTA and FQGNSA. The CDR3 runs to 15 residues. V gave up 5 bases and J gave up 4 bases; unmatched junction bases: 8. The DNA of the CDR3 is TGTGCCAGCAGCCCGAGACGGGACTATTACAATGAGCAGTTCTTC. Protein product: CASSPRRDYYNEQFF. Full variable domain (missing parts from reference TRBV7-2 and TRBJ2-1): GAGVSQSPSNKVTEKGKDVELRCDPISGHTALYWYRQSLGQGLEFLIYFQGNSAPDKSGLPSDRFSAERTGGSVSTLTIQRTQQEDSAVYLCASSPRRDYYNEQFFGPGTRLTVL.

This rearrangement joins TRBV4-2 to TRBJ2-7; D call uncertain. From germline, CDR1 is LGHNA and CDR2 YNFKEQ. V shed 0 bases and J shed 3 bases, with 12 bases lying between them. This CDR3 contains 15 residues. Here the CDR3 DNA reads TGTGCCAGCAGCCAAGAATGGGGTTACGACTACGAGCAGTACTTC. This sequence encodes CASSQEWGYDYEQYF.

This clonotype was seen more than once but under ten times. The J gene is TRBJ2-5, the V gene TRBV20-1; TRBD1 matches at 7 bases. The germline gives CDR1 DFQATT, CDR2 SNEGSKA (reference sequence). The CDR3 covers 14 residues. V shed 1 base, J shed 6 bases, and the junction held 8 bases outside the gene matches. CDR3 residues: CSARVGQATQTQYF. The CDR3 DNA is TGCAGTGCTAGAGTAGGACAGGCGACCCAGACCCAGTACTTC.

This clonotype was detected only a few times. The chain has TRBV25-1 and TRBJ2-7; D uncertain. Trimming took 5 bases from V and 2 from J, leaving 10 bases between them. Germline CDR1 and CDR2: MGHDK and SYGVNS. The CDR3 sequence is 13 residues long. CDR3 nucleotides: TGTGCCAGCAGTCCTACATGGACCTACGAGCAGTACTTC. Translated, it gives CASSPTWTYEQYF.